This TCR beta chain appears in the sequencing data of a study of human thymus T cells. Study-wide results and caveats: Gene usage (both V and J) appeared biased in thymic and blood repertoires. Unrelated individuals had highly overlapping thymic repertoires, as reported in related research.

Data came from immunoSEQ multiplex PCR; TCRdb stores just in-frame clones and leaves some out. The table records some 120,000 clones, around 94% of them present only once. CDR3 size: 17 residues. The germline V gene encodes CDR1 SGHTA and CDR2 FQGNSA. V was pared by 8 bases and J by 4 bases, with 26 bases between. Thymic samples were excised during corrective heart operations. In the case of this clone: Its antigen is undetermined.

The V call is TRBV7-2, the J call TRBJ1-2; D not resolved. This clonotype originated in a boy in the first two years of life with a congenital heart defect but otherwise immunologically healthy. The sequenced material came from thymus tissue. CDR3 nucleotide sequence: TGTGCCAGCCTCAAGCCTCTTGGGCTAAACCTTTCCTATGGCTACACCTTC. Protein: CASLKPLGLNLSYGYTF.